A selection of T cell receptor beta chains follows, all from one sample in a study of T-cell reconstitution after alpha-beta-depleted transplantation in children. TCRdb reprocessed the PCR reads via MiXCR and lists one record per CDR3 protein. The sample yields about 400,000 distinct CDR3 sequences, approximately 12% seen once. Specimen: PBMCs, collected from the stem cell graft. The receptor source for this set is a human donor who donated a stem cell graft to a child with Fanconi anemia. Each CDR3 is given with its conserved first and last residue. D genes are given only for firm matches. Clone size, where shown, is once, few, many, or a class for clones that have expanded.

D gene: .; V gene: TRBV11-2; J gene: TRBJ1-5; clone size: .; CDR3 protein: CASSPDSRYDQPQHF; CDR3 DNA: TGTGCCAGCAGCCCGGACAGCCGATACGATCAGCCCCAGCATTTT
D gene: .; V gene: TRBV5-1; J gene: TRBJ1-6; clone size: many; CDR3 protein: CASSLAGPENNSPLHF; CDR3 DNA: TGCGCCAGCAGCTTGGCCGGGCCAGAAAATAATTCACCCCTCCACTTT
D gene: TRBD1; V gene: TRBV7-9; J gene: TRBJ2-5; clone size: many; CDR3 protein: CASSWDRVPETQYF; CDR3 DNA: TGTGCCAGCAGCTGGGACAGGGTGCCAGAGACCCAGTACTTC
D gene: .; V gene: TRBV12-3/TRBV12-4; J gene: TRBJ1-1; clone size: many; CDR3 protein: CASSLMDIEAFF; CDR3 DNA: TGTGCCAGCAGTTTAATGGATATCGAAGCTTTCTTT
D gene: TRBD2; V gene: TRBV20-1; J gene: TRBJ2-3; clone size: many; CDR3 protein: CSARDQWDYTDTQYF; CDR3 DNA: TGCAGTGCTAGAGATCAGTGGGACTACACAGATACGCAGTATTTT
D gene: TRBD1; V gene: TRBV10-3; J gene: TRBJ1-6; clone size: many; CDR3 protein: CAIRQGENSPLHF; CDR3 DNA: TGTGCCATCAGACAGGGGGAGAATTCACCCCTCCACTTT
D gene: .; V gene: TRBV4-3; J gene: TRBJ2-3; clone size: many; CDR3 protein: CASSQADSRDLGYTDTQYF; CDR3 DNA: TGCGCCAGCAGCCAAGCGGACAGCCGGGACTTAGGATACACAGATACGCAGTATTTT
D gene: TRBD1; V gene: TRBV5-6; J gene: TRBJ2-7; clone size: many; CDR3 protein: CASSLGQGSYEQYF; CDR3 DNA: TGTGCCAGCAGCTTGGGACAGGGTAGCTACGAGCAGTACTTC
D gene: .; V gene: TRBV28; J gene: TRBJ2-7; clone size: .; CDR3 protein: CASSSPLGEQYF; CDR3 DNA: TGTGCCAGCAGTTCCCCTTTGGGCGAGCAGTACTTC
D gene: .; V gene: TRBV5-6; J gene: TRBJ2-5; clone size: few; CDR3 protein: CASSLRPAQETQYF; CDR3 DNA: TGTGCCAGCAGCTTGAGGCCAGCTCAAGAGACCCAGTACTTC
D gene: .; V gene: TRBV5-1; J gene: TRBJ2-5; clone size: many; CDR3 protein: CASSLEVLRGTQYF; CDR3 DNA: TGCGCCAGCAGCTTGGAGGTATTGCGAGGGACCCAGTACTTC
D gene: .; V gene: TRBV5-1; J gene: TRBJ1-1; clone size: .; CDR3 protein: CASSLGVGLNTEAFF; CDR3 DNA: TGCGCCAGCAGCTTGGGGGTAGGACTGAACACTGAAGCTTTCTTT
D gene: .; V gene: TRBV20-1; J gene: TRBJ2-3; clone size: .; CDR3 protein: CSASVGFSRYF; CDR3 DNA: TGCAGTGCTAGCGTGGGGTTCTCAAGGTATTTT
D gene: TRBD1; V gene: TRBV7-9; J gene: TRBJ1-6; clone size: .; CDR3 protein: CASSLEGAGDSPLHF; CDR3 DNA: TGTGCCAGCAGCTTAGAGGGGGCAGGGGATTCACCCCTCCACTTT
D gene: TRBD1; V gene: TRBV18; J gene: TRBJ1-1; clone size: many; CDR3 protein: CASSGQANTEAFF; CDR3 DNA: TGTGCCAGCTCGGGACAGGCAAACACTGAAGCTTTCTTT
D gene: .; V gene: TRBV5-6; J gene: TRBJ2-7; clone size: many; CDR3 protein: CASSLTPRDAYEQYF; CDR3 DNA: TGTGCCAGCAGCCTTACCCCCCGGGACGCCTACGAGCAGTACTTC
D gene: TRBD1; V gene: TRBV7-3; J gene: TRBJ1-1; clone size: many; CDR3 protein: CASSPGTGGEAFF; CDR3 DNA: TGTGCCAGCAGCCCAGGGACAGGGGGTGAAGCTTTCTTT
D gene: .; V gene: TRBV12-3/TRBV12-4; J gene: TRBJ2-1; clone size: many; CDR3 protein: CASSRRDEQFF; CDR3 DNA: TGTGCCAGCAGTCGCAGGGATGAGCAGTTCTTC
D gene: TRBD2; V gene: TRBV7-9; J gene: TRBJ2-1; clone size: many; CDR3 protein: CASSFPSGGAYNEQFF; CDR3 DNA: TGTGCCAGCAGCTTTCCTAGCGGGGGGGCCTACAATGAGCAGTTCTTC
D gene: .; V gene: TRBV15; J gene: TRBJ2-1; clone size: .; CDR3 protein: CATSRVTQGLKGNEQFF; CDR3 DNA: TGTGCCACCAGCAGAGTAACCCAGGGACTTAAGGGCAATGAGCAGTTCTTC
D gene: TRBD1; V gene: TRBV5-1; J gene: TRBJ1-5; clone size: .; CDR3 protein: CASSSGTGGGNQPQHF; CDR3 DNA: TGCGCCAGCAGCTCCGGGACAGGGGGAGGCAATCAGCCCCAGCATTTT
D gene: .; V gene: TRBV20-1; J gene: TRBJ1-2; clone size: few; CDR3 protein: CSARDRGPYGYTF; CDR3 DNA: TGCAGTGCTAGAGATAGGGGCCCCTATGGCTACACCTTC
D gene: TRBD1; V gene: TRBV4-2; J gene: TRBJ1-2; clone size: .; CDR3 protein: CASSKGGTRGGSGYTF; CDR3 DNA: TGTGCCAGCAGCAAAGGAGGGACCAGGGGGGGGTCTGGCTACACCTTC
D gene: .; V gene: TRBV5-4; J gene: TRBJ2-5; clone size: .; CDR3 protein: CASSLTRNSQETQYF; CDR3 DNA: TGTGCCAGCAGCTTGACCCGTAACAGTCAAGAGACCCAGTACTTC
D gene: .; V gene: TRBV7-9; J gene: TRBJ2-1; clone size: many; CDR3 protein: CASSRDRNYAYNEQFF; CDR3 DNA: TGTGCCAGCAGCAGAGACAGGAATTACGCTTACAATGAGCAGTTCTTC
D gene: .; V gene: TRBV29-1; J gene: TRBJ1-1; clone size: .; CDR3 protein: CSVEDWSQAAEAFF; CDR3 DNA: TGCAGCGTTGAAGATTGGAGTCAGGCCGCTGAAGCTTTCTTT
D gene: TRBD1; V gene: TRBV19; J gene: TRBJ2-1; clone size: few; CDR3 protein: CASSSDRAAYNEQFF; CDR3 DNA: TGTGCCAGTAGTAGTGACAGGGCTGCCTACAATGAGCAGTTCTTC
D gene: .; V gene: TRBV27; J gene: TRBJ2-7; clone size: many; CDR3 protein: CASSSGGGTYEQYF; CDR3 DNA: TGTGCCAGCAGCTCAGGAGGGGGCACCTACGAGCAGTACTTC
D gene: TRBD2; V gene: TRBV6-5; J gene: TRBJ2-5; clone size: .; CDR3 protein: CASSYSLKGRAFQETQYF; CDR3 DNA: TGTGCCAGCAGTTACTCGTTAAAAGGGAGGGCCTTCCAAGAGACCCAGTACTTC
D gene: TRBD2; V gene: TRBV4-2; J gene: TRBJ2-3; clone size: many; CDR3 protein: CASSPRLAASTDTQYF; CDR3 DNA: TGTGCCAGCAGCCCTCGACTAGCGGCTAGCACAGATACGCAGTATTTT
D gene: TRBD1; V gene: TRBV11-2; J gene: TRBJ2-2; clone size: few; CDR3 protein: CASSRDRGGRELFF; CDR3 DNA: TGTGCCAGCAGCCGGGACAGGGGTGGACGGGAGCTGTTTTTT